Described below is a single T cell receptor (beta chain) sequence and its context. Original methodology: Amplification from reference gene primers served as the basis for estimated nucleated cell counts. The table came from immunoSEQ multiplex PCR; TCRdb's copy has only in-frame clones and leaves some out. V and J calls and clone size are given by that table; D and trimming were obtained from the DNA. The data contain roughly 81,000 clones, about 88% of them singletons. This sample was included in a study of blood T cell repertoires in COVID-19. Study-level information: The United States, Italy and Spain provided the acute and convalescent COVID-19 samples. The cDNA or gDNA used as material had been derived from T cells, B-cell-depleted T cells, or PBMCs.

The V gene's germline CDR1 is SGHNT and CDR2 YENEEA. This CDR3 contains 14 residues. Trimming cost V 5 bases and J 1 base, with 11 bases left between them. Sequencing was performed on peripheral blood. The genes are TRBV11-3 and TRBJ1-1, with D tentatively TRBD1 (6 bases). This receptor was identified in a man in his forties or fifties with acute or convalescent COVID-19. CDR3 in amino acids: CASSPGTQNTEAFF. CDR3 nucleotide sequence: TGTGCCAGCAGCCCAGGGACACAGAACACTGAAGCTTTCTTT. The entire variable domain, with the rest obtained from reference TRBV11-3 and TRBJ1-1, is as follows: EAGVVQSPRYKIIEKKQPVAFWCNPISGHNTLYWYLQNLGQGPELLIRYENEEAVDDSQLPKDRFSAERLKGVDSTLKIQPAELGDSAVYLCASSPGTQNTEAFFGQGTRLTVV.